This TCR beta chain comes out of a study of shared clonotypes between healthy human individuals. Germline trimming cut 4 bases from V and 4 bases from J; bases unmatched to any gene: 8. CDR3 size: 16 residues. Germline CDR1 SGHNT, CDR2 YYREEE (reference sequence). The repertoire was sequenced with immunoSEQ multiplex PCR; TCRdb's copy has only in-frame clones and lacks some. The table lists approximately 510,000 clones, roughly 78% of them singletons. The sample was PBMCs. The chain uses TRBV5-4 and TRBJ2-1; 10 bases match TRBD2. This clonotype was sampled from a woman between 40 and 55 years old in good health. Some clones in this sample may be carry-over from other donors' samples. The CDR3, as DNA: TGTGCCAGCAGCCTCCCGACTAGCGGGCAGTACAATGAGCAGTTCTTC. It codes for CASSLPTSGQYNEQFF.